This T cell receptor beta chain is drawn from a study of T cell responses to AZD1222 COVID-19 vaccine. The wider study: Researchers grouped second doses given at about 4 or about 12 weeks into one pool. Study conclusions and caveats: Donors were mostly white British, more females; clonal diversity possibly underestimated.

Assay: immunoSEQ multiplex PCR; the TCRdb copy retains only in-frame clones and omits some. The repertoire has some 130,000 clones, about 87% of them found once; the top ten carry just over 5.5%. The V segment lost 3 bases and the J segment 9 bases; nucleotides outside the gene matches: 6. The CDR3 runs to 13 residues. In germline, CDR1 is SGHDT, CDR2 YYEEEE. As concerns this clone: Its antigen is undetermined.

This chain connects TRBV5-6 to TRBJ2-1; 7 nucleotides match TRBD2. Sequenced material: peripheral blood, taken on day 0 of AZD1222 vaccination. The receptor was derived from an adult in good health. CDR3 sequence (DNA): TGTGCCAGCAGCTGGGGGAGGGCGCCTGAGCAGTTCTTC. Residues: CASSWGRAPEQFF.